Shown below are 13 T cell receptor beta chains from a single sample sequenced in a study of T cell repertoires in cytomegalovirus infection. TCRdb itself ran the reads through MiXCR, one entry per CDR3 protein. This table has around 170,000 distinct CDR3 sequences, 13% to 15% appearing once. The source material was PBMCs. The receptor source for this set is a human donor in good health (CMV status not recorded). Some clones in this sample may be carry-over from other donors' samples.

The chain combines TRBV19 with TRBJ1-5; 9 bases agree with TRBD1. Losses at the gene ends were 10 bases for V and 2 bases for J; bases not matched to a gene: 6. CDR3 size: 14 residues. Germline V gives CDR1 LNHDA, CDR2 SQIVND (reference sequence). Here the CDR3 reads CATSQGAGNQPQHF. The CDR3 DNA is TGTGCCACCTCACAGGGGGCGGGCAATCAGCCCCAGCATTTT.

This chain links TRBV29-1 with TRBJ2-5, with 11 bases lining up with TRBD2. Germline loops: CDR1 SQVTM, CDR2 ANQGSEA. V was clipped by 3 bases and J by 2 bases; unmatched bases: 5. This CDR3 comprises 15 residues. CDR3: CSVEELAGDQETQYF. Here the CDR3 DNA reads TGCAGCGTTGAGGAACTAGCGGGAGATCAAGAGACCCAGTACTTC.

This clonotype came up many times. This chain connects TRBV6-1 to TRBJ2-1; 11 nucleotides line up with TRBD1. The CDR3 has 16 amino acids. J gave up 5 bases and V 1 base, and 4 bases lay outside the gene matches. Germline CDR1 MNHNS, CDR2 SASEGT. For the CDR3, the DNA is TGTGCCAGCAGTGAAGTCTGGGACAGGGGGGACAATGAGCAGTTCTTC. Its protein is CASSEVWDRGDNEQFF.

The rearrangement links TRBV29-1 to TRBJ1-2, with a tentative D call TRBD1 (6 bases). The germline V and J ends were trimmed by 4 bases and 8 bases, with 11 bases remaining between them. Per germline, CDR1 SQVTM and CDR2 ANQGSEA. There are 11 residues in the CDR3. The CDR3 DNA follows: TGCAGCGTTGGGACAGTGGGCGGCTACACCTTC. Translation: CSVGTVGGYTF.

This clonotype occurred many times. V usage is TRBV6-2 or TRBV6-3 and J usage is TRBJ2-7, with a weak D call TRBD2 (6 bases). CDR1 MNHEY and CDR2 SVGEGT come from the germline V gene. Trimming cost V 6 bases and J 0 bases, with 18 bases left between them. The CDR3 is 16 residues long. DNA for the CDR3: TGTGCCAGCAGCCAAATGTCCGGGAGTACCTCCTACGAGCAGTACTTC. As protein: CASSQMSGSTSYEQYF.

This clonotype was detected ten times or more. V usage is TRBV2 and J usage is TRBJ1-5, with TRBD1 matching 8 bases. V was pared by 5 bases and J by 1 base, with 4 bases of the junction left unmatched. Germline V gene lookup returns CDR1 SNHLY and CDR2 FYNNEI. The CDR3 covers 15 residues. CDR3 DNA sequence: TGTGCCAGCAGTCAACAGGGGGACAGCAATCAGCCCCAGCATTTT. Translated, it gives CASSQQGDSNQPQHF.

This clonotype was detected ten times or more. The chain employs TRBV3-1 and TRBJ2-5; no clear D. The germline V and J ends were trimmed by 1 base and 4 bases, with 4 bases remaining between them. This CDR3 has 12 amino acids. Germline-derived CDR1 and CDR2 are LGHDT and YNNKEL (reference sequence). CDR3 in DNA: TGTGCCAGCAGCCAAGTGGGAGAGACCCAGTACTTC. It is translated as CASSQVGETQYF.

This clonotype was observed a handful of times. The chain couples TRBV15 to TRBJ1-4; 10 bases are a match to TRBD1. The length of the CDR3 is 14 residues. Germline CDR1 reads LNHNV; CDR2 reads YYDKDF (reference sequence). With V trimmed by 5 bases and J by 7 bases, 4 bases remained unmatched. CDR3 loop: CATSVRQGAEKLFF. The CDR3 coding sequence is TGTGCCACCAGCGTCCGACAGGGGGCTGAAAAACTGTTTTTT.

This clonotype occurred many times. The chain combines TRBV7-2 with TRBJ1-3; 8 bases align to TRBD1. This CDR3 contains 15 residues. From germline, CDR1 is SGHTA and CDR2 FQGNSA. V shed 5 bases and J 2 bases; nucleotides not matched to a gene: 5. CDR3 protein: CASSPRQGTGNTIYF. CDR3 sequence (DNA): TGTGCCAGCAGCCCACGACAGGGGACTGGAAACACCATATATTTT.

The chain combines TRBV27 with TRBJ1-3; D gene ambiguous. The length of the CDR3 is 14 residues. Germline V gives CDR1 MNHEY, CDR2 SMNVEV (reference sequence). V lost 3 bases and J lost 0, with 6 bases in between. The chain's CDR3 is CASSFTSSGNTIYF. CDR3 bases: TGTGCCAGCAGTTTTACCAGCTCTGGAAACACCATATATTTT.

V is TRBV5-1 and J is TRBJ2-2, with D perhaps TRBD2 (5 bases). Trimming removed 7 bases at V and 4 bases at J, with 23 bases between. Germline V gene lookup returns CDR1 SGHRS and CDR2 YFSETQ. CDR3 length: 17 residues. The CDR3 protein is CASGYATSQWATGELFF. The CDR3 DNA is TGCGCCAGCGGCTATGCTACTAGTCAATGGGCCACCGGGGAGCTGTTTTTT.

This clonotype was counted many times. The V and J genes are TRBV5-1 and TRBJ1-1; the D is unclear. Per the germline V gene, CDR1 is SGHRS and CDR2 is YFSETQ. The length of the CDR3 is 15 residues. V was clipped by 0 bases and J by 1 base, with 10 bases between them. In DNA, the CDR3 is TGCGCCAGCAGCTTGGAATCGTCGGGGAACACTGAAGCTTTCTTT. Its translation: CASSLESSGNTEAFF.

This clonotype occurred many times. The chain joins TRBV7-9 to TRBJ1-1; 10 nucleotides match TRBD1. This CDR3 has 15 amino acids. The V gene end was trimmed by 5 bases and the J gene end by 7 bases; junction bases not matched to a gene: 10. Germline CDR1 reads SEHNR; CDR2 reads FQNEAQ (reference sequence). The CDR3 sequence: CASSPRGGQGNEAFF. The CDR3 coding sequence is TGTGCCAGCAGCCCCCGGGGGGGACAGGGGAATGAAGCTTTCTTT.